This record covers a single TCR beta chain. Its antigen is unidentified. This may be a read error, as it is one base from a much larger clone. The CDR3 is 15 amino acids. Germline V gene lookup returns CDR1 MGHRA and CDR2 YSYEKL. The sample belongs to a study of response to subunit inactivated influenza vaccine. General study points: Authors suggested seasonal influenza vaccinations each recruit few new T cells.

From the RT-PCR reads, TCRdb called clonotypes with MiXCR, one entry per CDR3 protein. This table holds about 190,000 distinct CDR3 sequences, around an eighth found once. This chain joins TRBV4-1 and TRBJ2-7; TRBD2 matches at 7 bases. The sequencing here drew on CD8+ T cells sorted from PBMCs, taken less than 6 days after vaccination. The sequence was collected from a man aged 50 to 60 who received an inactivated influenza vaccine. CDR3 loop: CAISQFAGDEDEQYF. The CDR3 coding sequence is TGCGCCATCAGCCAATTCGCGGGGGACGAAGACGAGCAGTACTTC.